These T cell receptor beta chains were read from a single sample in a study of metastatic and nonmetastatic thyroid tumors. MiXCR was used by TCRdb to re-call the PCR reads. Of 20,000 or so clones detected, about 40% appear once; the ten largest clones hold 22%. Sequencing was done on a sample of blood. The receptors originated from a male donor with papillary thyroid cancer or a benign thyroid nodule (not recorded which). Some clones in this sample may be carry-over from other donors' samples. Each CDR3 is given with its conserved first and last residue. D genes are given only for firm matches. Rows may omit the clone size; those that give it use once, few, many or a size class.

J: TRBJ1-4
D: -
size: -
V: TRBV30
DNA: TGTGCCTGGAGAAGGTCGGCAGGCATAGGCGAAAAACTGTTTTTT
CDR3: CAWRRSAGIGEKLFF

J: TRBJ1-5
D: -
size: -
V: TRBV19
DNA: TGTGCCAGTAGTCTCCGACAGATTAATCAGCCCCAGCATTTT
CDR3: CASSLRQINQPQHF

J: TRBJ2-5
D: TRBD2
size: -
V: TRBV5-1
DNA: TGCGCCAGCAGCTTCCCCCCTAGCGGGAGGTACCAAGAGACCCAGTACTTC
CDR3: CASSFPPSGRYQETQYF

J: TRBJ2-5
D: -
size: -
V: TRBV7-9
DNA: TGTGCCAGCAGCTTAGCCTTGGGTCTAGAGACCCAGTACTTC
CDR3: CASSLALGLETQYF

J: TRBJ2-1
D: TRBD2
size: -
V: TRBV5-1
DNA: TGCGCCAGCCAAGCGGGGGGGCAGTTTGTCGATGAGCAGTTCTTC
CDR3: CASQAGGQFVDEQFF

J: TRBJ1-6
D: -
size: once
V: TRBV5-1
DNA: TGCGCCAGCAGCAACGGACAGAATAATTCACCCCTCCACTTT
CDR3: CASSNGQNNSPLHF

J: TRBJ2-7
D: TRBD1
size: once
V: TRBV4-1
DNA: TGCGCCAGCAGCCGTGACAGGGGATACGAGCAGTACTTC
CDR3: CASSRDRGYEQYF

J: TRBJ2-7
D: TRBD1
size: few
V: TRBV6-1
DNA: TGTGCCAGCAGTGAGGGACAGGGAAGCTACGAGCAGTACTTC
CDR3: CASSEGQGSYEQYF

J: TRBJ2-7
D: -
size: -
V: TRBV20-1
DNA: TGCAGTGCTAGAGATCGACGGGACTCCGGGTCCGAGCAGTACTTC
CDR3: CSARDRRDSGSEQYF

J: TRBJ2-2
D: TRBD1
size: few
V: TRBV12-3/TRBV12-4
DNA: TGTGCCAGCAGTCCCGAGGACAGGGAGAGCGGGGAGCTGTTTTTT
CDR3: CASSPEDRESGELFF